The TCR beta chain under discussion was sequenced for a study of T cell repertoires in cytomegalovirus infection. Background on the study: Signatures in public TCR beta sequences pointed to both CMV infection and matching HLA type.

One entry per CDR3 protein results from TCRdb running MiXCR on the reads. The sample has under 120,000 distinct CDR3 sequences; over 40% are singletons. Whole-study results and caveats: The ex vivo response was dominated by HLA-C-restricted CMV-specific TCR beta clonotypes.

Germline V gene sequence: CDR1 SGHTA, CDR2 FQGNSA. CDR3 length equals 19 residues. The V gene lost 1 base and the J gene lost 0 bases, with 20 bases spanning the gap. This clonotype was observed a few times. Its target is not known. This sequence joins TRBV7-2 and TRBJ2-3; D call uncertain. Sequencing used CD8+ T cells from cultured PBMCs, obtained from culture after CMV antigen stimulation. The TCR was taken from a human donor in good health (CMV status not recorded). Some clones in this sample may be carry-over from other donors' samples. CDR3 loop: CASSLVGVSLVSSTDTQYF. The DNA for the CDR3 is TGTGCCAGCAGCTTAGTTGGAGTGTCCCTCGTGTCTAGCACAGATACGCAGTATTTT. The whole variable domain, filled in from reference TRBV7-2 and TRBJ2-3, reads GAGVSQSPSNKVTEKGKDVELRCDPISGHTALYWYRQSLGQGLEFLIYFQGNSAPDKSGLPSDRFSAERTGGSVSTLTIQRTQQEDSAVYLCASSLVGVSLVSSTDTQYFGPGTRLTVL.